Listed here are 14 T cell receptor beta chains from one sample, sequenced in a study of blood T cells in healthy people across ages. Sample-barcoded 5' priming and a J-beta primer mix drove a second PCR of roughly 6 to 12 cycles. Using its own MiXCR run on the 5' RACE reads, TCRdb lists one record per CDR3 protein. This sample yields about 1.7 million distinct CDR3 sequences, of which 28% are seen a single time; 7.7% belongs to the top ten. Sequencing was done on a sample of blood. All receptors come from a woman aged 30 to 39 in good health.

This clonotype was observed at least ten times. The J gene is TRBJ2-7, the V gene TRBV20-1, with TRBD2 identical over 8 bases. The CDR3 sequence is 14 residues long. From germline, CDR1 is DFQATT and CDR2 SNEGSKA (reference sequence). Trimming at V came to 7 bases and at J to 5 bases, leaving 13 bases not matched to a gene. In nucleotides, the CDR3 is TGCAGTGTCAACACGAGACTAGCGTCCGACGAGCAGTACTTC. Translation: CSVNTRLASDEQYF.

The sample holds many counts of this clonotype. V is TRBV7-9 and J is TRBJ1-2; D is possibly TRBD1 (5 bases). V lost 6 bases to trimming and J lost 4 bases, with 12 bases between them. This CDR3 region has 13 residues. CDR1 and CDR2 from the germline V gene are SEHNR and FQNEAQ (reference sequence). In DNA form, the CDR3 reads TGTGCCAGCAGTTCCGGGACGTTCTATGGCTACACCTTC. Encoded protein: CASSSGTFYGYTF.

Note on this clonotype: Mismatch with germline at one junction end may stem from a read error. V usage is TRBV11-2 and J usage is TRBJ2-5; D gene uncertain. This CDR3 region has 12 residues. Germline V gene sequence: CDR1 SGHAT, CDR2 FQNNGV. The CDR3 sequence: CTSSPTRETQYF. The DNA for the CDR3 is TGTACCAGCAGCCCCACTCGTGAGACCCAGTACTTC.

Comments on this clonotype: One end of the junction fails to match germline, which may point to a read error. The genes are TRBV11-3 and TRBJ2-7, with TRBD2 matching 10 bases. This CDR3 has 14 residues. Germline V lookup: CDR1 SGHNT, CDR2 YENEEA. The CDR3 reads CASSSGTSDYKQYF. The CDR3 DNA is TGTGCCAGCAGCTCCGGGACTAGCGACTACAAGCAGTACTTC.

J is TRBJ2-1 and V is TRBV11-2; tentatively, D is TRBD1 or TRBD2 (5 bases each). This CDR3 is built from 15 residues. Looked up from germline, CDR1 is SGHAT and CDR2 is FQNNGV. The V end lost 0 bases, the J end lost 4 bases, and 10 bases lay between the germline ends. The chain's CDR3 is CASSLDGAGYNEQFF. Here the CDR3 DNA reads TGTGCCAGCAGCTTAGACGGGGCAGGATACAATGAGCAGTTCTTC.

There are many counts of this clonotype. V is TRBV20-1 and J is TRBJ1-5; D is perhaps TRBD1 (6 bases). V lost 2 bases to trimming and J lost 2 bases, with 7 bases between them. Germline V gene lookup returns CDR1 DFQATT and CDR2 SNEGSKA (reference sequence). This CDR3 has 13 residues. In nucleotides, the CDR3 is TGCAGTGCTAGACCAGGGGGCAATCAGCCCCAGCATTTT. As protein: CSARPGGNQPQHF.

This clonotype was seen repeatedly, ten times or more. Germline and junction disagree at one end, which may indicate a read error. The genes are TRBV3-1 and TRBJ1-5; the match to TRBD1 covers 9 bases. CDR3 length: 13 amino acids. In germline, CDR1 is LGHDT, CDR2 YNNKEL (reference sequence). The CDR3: CASSQGQGQPQHF. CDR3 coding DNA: TGCGCCAGCAGCCAGGGACAGGGTCAGCCCCAGCATTTT.

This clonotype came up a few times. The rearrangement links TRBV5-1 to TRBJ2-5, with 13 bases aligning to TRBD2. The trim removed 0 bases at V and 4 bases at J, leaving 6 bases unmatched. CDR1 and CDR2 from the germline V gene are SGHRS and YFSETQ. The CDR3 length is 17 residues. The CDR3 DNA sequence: TGCGCCAGCAGCTTGGGACTAGCGGGAGGAATAGCAGAGACCCAGTACTTC. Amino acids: CASSLGLAGGIAETQYF.

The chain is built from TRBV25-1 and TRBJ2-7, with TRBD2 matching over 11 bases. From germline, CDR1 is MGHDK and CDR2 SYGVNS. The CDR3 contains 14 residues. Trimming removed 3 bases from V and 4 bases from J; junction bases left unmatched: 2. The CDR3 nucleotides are TGTGCCAGCAGTGAGATAGCGGGAGGGTACGAGCAGTACTTC. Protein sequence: CASSEIAGGYEQYF.

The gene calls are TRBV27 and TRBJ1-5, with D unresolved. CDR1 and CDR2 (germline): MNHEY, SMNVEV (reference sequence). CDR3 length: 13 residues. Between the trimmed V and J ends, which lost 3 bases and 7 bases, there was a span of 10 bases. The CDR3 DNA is TGTGCCAGCAGTTTTCGGGGTATGCAGCCCCAGCATTTT. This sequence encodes CASSFRGMQPQHF.

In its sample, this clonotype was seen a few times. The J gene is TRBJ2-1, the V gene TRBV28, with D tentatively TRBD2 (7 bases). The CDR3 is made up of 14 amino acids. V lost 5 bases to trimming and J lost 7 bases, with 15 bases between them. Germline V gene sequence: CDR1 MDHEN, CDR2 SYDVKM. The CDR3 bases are TGTGCCAGCAGTAGGGCAGGGGAGGGAAATGAGCAGTTCTTC. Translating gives CASSRAGEGNEQFF.

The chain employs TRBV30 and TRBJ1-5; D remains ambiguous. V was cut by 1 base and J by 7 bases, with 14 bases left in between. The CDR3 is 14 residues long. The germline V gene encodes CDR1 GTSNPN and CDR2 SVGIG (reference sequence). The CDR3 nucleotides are TGTGCCTGGAGTGACGGAATCGGGGAACAGCCCCAGCATTTT. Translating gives CAWSDGIGEQPQHF.

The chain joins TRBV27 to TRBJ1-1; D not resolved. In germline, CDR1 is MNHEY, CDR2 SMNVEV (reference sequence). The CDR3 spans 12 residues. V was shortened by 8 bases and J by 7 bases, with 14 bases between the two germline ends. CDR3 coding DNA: TGTGCCAGCGGACTACTGGCCAATGAAGCTTTCTTT. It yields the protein CASGLLANEAFF.

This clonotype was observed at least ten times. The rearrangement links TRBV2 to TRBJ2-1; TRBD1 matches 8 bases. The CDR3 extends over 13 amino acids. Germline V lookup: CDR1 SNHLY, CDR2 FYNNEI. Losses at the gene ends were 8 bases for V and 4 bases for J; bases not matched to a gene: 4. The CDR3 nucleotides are TGTGCCAGCCACCGGGACAGGTACAATGAGCAGTTCTTC. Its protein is CASHRDRYNEQFF.